This entry lists 31 T cell receptor beta chains sequenced from one sample in a study of blood T cell repertoires in COVID-19. The data were produced by immunoSEQ multiplex PCR, yet TCRdb's version contains in-frame clones alone and is incomplete. Of 25,000 to 30,000 clones listed, about 88% are singletons. The sequencing input was peripheral blood. The source of these receptors is a man aged 65 to 85 with active or convalescent COVID-19.

The chain joins TRBV27 to TRBJ2-6; 9 nucleotides agree with TRBD1. Germline CDR1 reads MNHEY; CDR2 reads SMNVEV (reference sequence). V shed 1 base, J shed 2 bases, and the junction held 6 bases outside the gene matches. This CDR3 has 18 residues. The CDR3: CASSLFGTGSPGANVLTF. The CDR3 nucleotides read TGTGCCAGCAGTTTATTCGGGACAGGGTCTCCTGGGGCCAACGTCCTGACTTTC. Filled out from reference TRBV27 and TRBJ2-6, the complete variable domain reads EAQVTQNPRYLITVTGKKLTVTCSQNMNHEYMSWYRQDPGLGLRQIYYSMNVEVTDKGDVPEGYKVSRKEKRNFPLILESPSPNQTSLYFCASSLFGTGSPGANVLTFGAGSRLTVL.

The chain links TRBV29-1 to TRBJ1-2; 8 bases map to TRBD1. With 7 bases clipped from V and 8 bases from J, the junction kept 18 bases outside the gene matches. The V gene's germline CDR1 is SQVTM and CDR2 ANQGSEA. The CDR3 spans 15 residues. Here the CDR3 reads CSGSGFSGGEGGYTF. Here the CDR3 DNA reads TGCAGCGGTTCTGGTTTTTCAGGGGGCGAGGGCGGCTACACCTTC.

V usage is TRBV5-1 and J usage is TRBJ2-7; a possible D gene is TRBD2 (6 bases). In germline, CDR1 is SGHRS, CDR2 YFSETQ. The CDR3 consists of 16 residues. The V and J ends lost 4 bases and 3 bases respectively, with 20 bases between them. CDR3 in amino acids: CASSRDGLRGGYEQYF. CDR3 nucleotide sequence: TGCGCCAGCAGCCGAGACGGACTAAGAGGAGGCTACGAGCAGTACTTC.

This rearrangement joins TRBV5-6 to TRBJ1-1; 7 bases fit TRBD1. The J segment lost 2 bases and the V segment lost 4 bases, leaving 8 bases of the junction unmatched. CDR3 length equals 15 residues. Looked up from germline, CDR1 is SGHDT and CDR2 is YYEEEE. The chain's CDR3 is CASSRGDRPNTEAFF. As DNA, the CDR3 is TGTGCCAGCAGCAGAGGGGACAGACCTAACACTGAAGCTTTCTTT.

V and J are TRBV15 and TRBJ1-3, with D maybe TRBD1 (6 bases). The CDR3 spans 16 residues. V lost 1 base, J lost 1 base, and 11 bases lay in between. The germline V gene has CDR1 LNHNV and CDR2 YYDKDF (reference sequence). The CDR3: CATSRGNTGSGNTIYF. CDR3 sequence (DNA): TGTGCCACCAGCAGAGGGAACACAGGGTCTGGAAACACCATATATTTT.

CDR3 sequence reads: CAWKRDRGSYEQYF. The CDR3 bases are TGTGCCTGGAAACGGGACAGGGGGTCATACGAGCAGTACTTC. This chain links TRBV30 with TRBJ2-7; 11 bases are shared with TRBD1. Trimming removed 4 bases from V and 4 bases from J; junction bases left unmatched: 6. Germline CDR1 and CDR2: GTSNPN and SVGIG (reference sequence). There are 14 residues in the CDR3.

The CDR3 DNA reads TGTGCCAGCAGCCAAGATATGAGGGCCGGTGGGAATGAGCAGTTCTTC. It encodes CASSQDMRAGGNEQFF. The V call is TRBV14, the J call TRBJ2-1, with TRBD2 as a possible D gene (5 bases). The CDR3 sequence is 16 residues long. Trimming stripped 0 bases from V and 7 bases from J, with 16 bases between. Germline V gives CDR1 SGHDN, CDR2 FVKESK.

The rearrangement uses TRBV20-1 and TRBJ2-4; 10 positions match TRBD2. Germline values: CDR1 DFQATT, CDR2 SNEGSKA (reference sequence). The junction had 12 bases not matched to a gene; V was cut back by 3 bases and J by 1 base. CDR3 length equals 18 residues. This chain's CDR3 is CSASPSGSRAGAKNIQYF. In nucleotides, the CDR3 is TGCAGTGCTAGTCCTAGCGGGAGCAGGGCCGGGGCCAAAAACATTCAGTACTTC.

This clone was detected only once. This chain connects TRBV29-1 to TRBJ1-4; possible D gene TRBD1, 6 bases. Trimming left V 6 bases short and J 3 bases short, with 17 bases between. This CDR3 contains 15 residues. Germline CDR1 and CDR2: SQVTM and ANQGSEA. The CDR3 region is CSVGDRDTSNEKLFF. The CDR3, as DNA: TGCAGCGTCGGAGACCGGGACACCTCTAATGAAAAACTGTTTTTT.

In its sample, this clone was seen once. The gene calls are TRBV5-8 and TRBJ1-5, with a possible D match to TRBD1 (6 bases). The CDR3 runs 15 residues. The V end lost 4 bases, the J end lost 6 bases, and 17 bases lay between the germline ends. Germline loops: CDR1 SGHTS, CDR2 YDEGEE. Here the CDR3 reads CASSPGQATFQPQHF. The CDR3 DNA follows: TGTGCCAGCAGCCCGGGACAAGCAACTTTTCAGCCCCAGCATTTT.

The chain uses TRBV27 and TRBJ1-5; a possible D gene is TRBD1 (6 bases). This CDR3 spans 13 amino acids. V gave up 10 bases and J gave up 7 bases, with 17 bases separating them. Germline V gene data show CDR1 as MNHEY and CDR2 as SMNVEV (reference sequence). The CDR3 DNA follows: TGTGCCACAAGCCCAGGGGTACAACAGCCCCAGCATTTT. This codes for CATSPGVQQPQHF.

The rearrangement links TRBV5-4 to TRBJ2-1; D is uncertain. The CDR3 length is 16 residues. V gave up 2 bases and J gave up 4 bases, with 16 bases separating them. In germline, CDR1 is SGHNT, CDR2 YYREEE (reference sequence). The CDR3 reads CASSFSSPGLYNEQFF. The DNA for the CDR3 is TGTGCCAGCAGCTTTAGCTCCCCCGGATTGTACAATGAGCAGTTCTTC.

This clone was recorded once. The chain recombines TRBV6-5 with TRBJ2-7, with TRBD2 matching 14 bases. The CDR3 has 14 amino acids. Germline trimming cut 6 bases from V and 6 bases from J; bases unmatched to any gene: 4. In germline, CDR1 is MNHEY, CDR2 SVGAGI. CDR3 bases: TGTGCCAGCAGGGGACTAGCGGGAGCTCCCGAGCAGTACGTC. It encodes CASRGLAGAPEQYV.

The chain couples TRBV7-6 to TRBJ2-1; 16 bases are a match to TRBD2. CDR1 is SGHVS and CDR2 is FNYEAQ in the germline V gene. The CDR3 sequence is 20 residues long. V lost 1 base, J lost 4 bases, and 10 bases stayed unmatched. This CDR3 reads CASSLGTGTSGGALYNEQFF. DNA for the CDR3: TGTGCCAGCAGCTTAGGAACCGGGACTAGCGGGGGGGCCCTGTACAATGAGCAGTTCTTC.

The V gene is TRBV21-1, the J gene TRBJ1-5; the DNA was not used to check the table's D call, TRBD1. TRBV21-1 is described as a pseudogene. The CDR3 has 15 residues. CDR3 DNA sequence: TGTGCCAGCAGCAAAGTTGGACAGTCAAATCAGCCCCAGCATTTT. It codes for CASSKVGQSNQPQHF.

The chain combines TRBV24-1 with TRBJ2-7; TRBD1 matches 9 bases. The CDR3 is made up of 15 amino acids. V gave up 5 bases and J gave up 5 bases; unmatched junction bases: 9. Germline assignment: CDR1 KGHDR and CDR2 SFDVKD. The CDR3 here is CATSGAGTGINEQYV. The CDR3 DNA reads TGTGCCACCAGTGGGGCAGGGACAGGGATAAACGAGCAGTACGTC.

J is TRBJ2-5 and V is TRBV5-1; maybe TRBD2 (6 bases). The CDR3 is 14 residues long. Germline V gene data show CDR1 as SGHRS and CDR2 as YFSETQ. The V and J ends lost 6 bases and 5 bases respectively, with 17 bases between them. The CDR3 DNA reads as TGCGCCAGCACCAGCGACGGGAGTTTGGAGACCCAGTACTTC. Its protein is CASTSDGSLETQYF.

The chain links TRBV6-5 to TRBJ2-5; D uncertain. Trimming removed 4 bases from V and 9 bases from J, with 12 bases in between. The CDR3 length is 12 residues. Germline CDR1 and CDR2: MNHEY and SVGAGI. In DNA form, the CDR3 reads TGTGCCAGCAGTTCACCTTCCCGAGCCCAGTACTTC. This translates into CASSSPSRAQYF.

For the CDR3, the DNA is TGTGCCAGCAGCTCCCCGACAGCCGCCTACGAGCAGTACTTC. Translating gives CASSSPTAAYEQYF. The chain has TRBV7-3 and TRBJ2-7, with D possibly matching TRBD1 (5 bases). V was trimmed by 4 bases and J by 2 bases, leaving 12 bases between them. The germline CDR1 and CDR2 sequences are SGHTA and FQGTGA. The CDR3 contains 14 residues.

The sample holds a few counts of this clone. The chain uses TRBV6-6 and TRBJ1-2; TRBD1 matches 8 bases. The CDR3 spans 13 residues. CDR1 is MNHNY and CDR2 is SVGAGI in the germline V gene (reference sequence). V lost 10 bases and J lost 7; bases outside the gene matches: 11. In nucleotides, the CDR3 is TGTGCCACCGCGACAGGGGCGACGTCTGGCTACACCTTC. It encodes CATATGATSGYTF.

The count of this clone is one. The V gene is TRBV20-1, the J gene TRBJ2-1; 11 nucleotides agree with TRBD2. The V gene end was trimmed by 3 bases and the J gene end by 2 bases; junction bases not matched to a gene: 3. This CDR3 is built from 15 residues. Germline V gene data show CDR1 as DFQATT and CDR2 as SNEGSKA (reference sequence). Here the CDR3 reads CSASKLAGAYNEQFF. The CDR3 DNA reads TGCAGTGCTAGTAAACTAGCGGGGGCCTACAATGAGCAGTTCTTC.

The chain carries TRBV15 and TRBJ2-1; TRBD1 matches 10 bases. The CDR3 runs 15 residues. V lost 3 bases to trimming and J lost 6 bases; unmatched junction nucleotides: 5. Germline CDR1 and CDR2: LNHNV and YYDKDF (reference sequence). CDR3 sequence (DNA): TGTGCCACCAGCAGGCCCGGGACAGGGGCCAATGAGCAGTTCTTC. Translating gives CATSRPGTGANEQFF.

In its sample, this clone was seen a few times. The chain employs TRBV6-2 or TRBV6-3 and TRBJ2-7; 7 positions agree with TRBD1. The CDR3 is made up of 14 amino acids. CDR1 is MNHEY, CDR2 SVGEGT, per germline. V was clipped by 3 bases and J by 4 bases; unmatched bases: 6. In DNA form, the CDR3 reads TGTGCCAGCAGTTATCCAGACAGGGAATACGAGCAGTACTTC. Translation gives CASSYPDREYEQYF.

The rearrangement links TRBV12-3 or TRBV12-4 to TRBJ2-3; unclear D gene. There are 13 residues in the CDR3. With 2 bases removed from V and 8 bases from J, the gap between germline ends came to 11 bases. The CDR3 bases are TGTGCCAGCAGTTTACTAGATTCGGGTACGCAGTATTTT. This sequence encodes CASSLLDSGTQYF.

The chain couples TRBV10-1 to TRBJ2-4, with 8 bases aligning to TRBD1. Germline CDR1 and CDR2: WNHNN and SYGVQD (reference sequence). This CDR3 region has 18 residues. V shed 7 bases, J shed 0 bases, and the junction held 14 bases outside the gene matches. The CDR3 spells CASIRGQGFNLAKNIQYF. In DNA form, the CDR3 reads TGCGCCAGCATTCGTGGACAGGGATTCAACTTAGCCAAAAACATTCAGTACTTC.

This clone was counted a few times. The rearrangement joins TRBV5-4 to TRBJ2-7; 10 positions match TRBD1. V lost 4 bases to trimming and J lost 3 bases; unmatched junction nucleotides: 7. CDR1 SGHNT and CDR2 YYREEE come from the germline V gene (reference sequence). There are 15 residues in the CDR3. The CDR3 spells CASSPGTGADYEQYF. The CDR3 coding sequence is TGTGCCAGCAGCCCGGGGACAGGGGCCGACTACGAGCAGTACTTC.

This sequence joins TRBV5-1 and TRBJ1-1; 7 bases are a match to TRBD1. The CDR3 has 14 amino acids. Germline CDR1 SGHRS, CDR2 YFSETQ. The J segment lost 1 base and the V segment lost 2 bases, leaving 2 bases of the junction unmatched. The CDR3 DNA is TGCGCCAGCAGCTTAAGGACAGGGAACACTGAAGCTTTCTTT. Its protein is CASSLRTGNTEAFF.

This clone was observed a single time. The gene calls are TRBV7-8 and TRBJ2-3; 8 bases map to TRBD1. Germline V lookup: CDR1 SGHVS, CDR2 FQNEAQ. The V and J ends lost 5 bases and 0 bases, in that order; junction bases with no gene match: 4. This CDR3 spans 15 amino acids. CDR3: CASSLDRGSTDTQYF. CDR3 nucleotide sequence: TGTGCCAGCAGCCTTGACAGGGGAAGCACAGATACGCAGTATTTT.

J is TRBJ2-7 and V is TRBV11-2; 13 positions match TRBD2. Losses at the gene ends were 3 bases for V and 9 bases for J; bases not matched to a gene: 5. The CDR3 has 14 residues. From germline, CDR1 is SGHAT and CDR2 FQNNGV. The DNA of the CDR3 is TGTGCCAGCAGCTTGAGACTAGCGGGGGGCTCGCAGTACTTC. Translating it yields CASSLRLAGGSQYF.

The DNA of the CDR3 is TGTGCCAGCAGCTTAGCGTCACTAGCGGGTACAGATACGCAGTATTTT. This codes for CASSLASLAGTDTQYF. The genes are TRBV7-6 and TRBJ2-3, with TRBD2 matching over 9 bases. This CDR3 has 16 amino acids. The V gene's germline CDR1 is SGHVS and CDR2 FNYEAQ. J lost 3 bases, V lost 0 bases, and 4 bases had no gene match.

The V gene is TRBV2, the J gene TRBJ1-1; TRBD1 aligns across 7 bases. The CDR3 runs to 16 residues. V trimming: 4 bases; J trimming: 4 bases; junction bases outside the gene matches: 12. Germline CDR1 SNHLY, CDR2 FYNNEI. CDR3 nucleotides: TGTGCCAGCAGTGTGGGGACAGCCTCGCGGGGCACTGAAGCTTTCTTT. Amino acid sequence: CASSVGTASRGTEAFF. Based on the CDR3 plus reference TRBV2 and TRBJ1-1, the full variable domain is EPEVTQTPSHQVTQMGQEVILRCVPISNHLYFYWYRQILGQKVEFLVSFYNNEISEKSEIFDDQFSVERPDGSNFTLKIRSTKLEDSAMYFCASSVGTASRGTEAFFGQGTRLTVV.